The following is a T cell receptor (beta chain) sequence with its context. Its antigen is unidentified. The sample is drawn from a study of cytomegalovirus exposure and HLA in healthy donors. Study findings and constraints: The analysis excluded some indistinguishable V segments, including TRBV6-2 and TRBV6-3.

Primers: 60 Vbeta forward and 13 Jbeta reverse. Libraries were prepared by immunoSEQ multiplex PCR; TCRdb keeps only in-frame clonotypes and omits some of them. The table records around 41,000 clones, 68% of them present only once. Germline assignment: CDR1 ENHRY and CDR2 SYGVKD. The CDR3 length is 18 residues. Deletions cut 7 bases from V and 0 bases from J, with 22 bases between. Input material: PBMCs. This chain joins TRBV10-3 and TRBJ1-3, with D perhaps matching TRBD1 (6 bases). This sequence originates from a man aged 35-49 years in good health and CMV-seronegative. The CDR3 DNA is TGTGCCATCACGCCCAATCCAGGGGCCGATTCCTCTGGAAACACCATATATTTT. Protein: CAITPNPGADSSGNTIYF.